The present TCR beta chain was sequenced within a study of T cells expressing NK-cell markers. Study context: Sequencing of TCR beta repertoires drew on sorted CD3+CD56+NKG2C+, CD3+CD56+NKG2C- and CD3+CD56-NKG2C+ T cells.

With regard to this clonotype: What it binds is unknown.

The V gene's germline CDR1 is SGHDT and CDR2 YYEEEE. The CDR3 totals 14 residues. Notes on the study in general: These clonotypes also led the CD3+CD56-NKG2C+ fraction in a handful of donors.

TCRdb reprocessed the 5' RACE reads, with one entry per CDR3 protein and no DNA. This table lists about 160,000 distinct CDR3 sequences. The sample comprised blood T cells: a sorted CD56 or NKG2C T cell subset, CD4+ or CD8+ T cells, or bulk PBMC T cells (not recorded which). The genes are TRBV5-6 and TRBJ2-1; the D gene TCRdb calls, TRBD2, cannot be checked with no DNA. This TCR was recovered from a man aged 18-69 years in good health. This CDR3 is CASSLGAGLNEQFF. Supplemented by reference TRBV5-6 and TRBJ2-1, the full variable domain reads DAGVTQSPTHLIKTRGQQVTLRCSPKSGHDTVSWYQQALGQGPQFIFQYYEEEERQRGNFPDRFSGHQFPNYSSELNVNALLLGDSALYLCASSLGAGLNEQFFGPGTRLTVL.